This T cell receptor beta chain comes out of a study of OX40 agonist ivuxolimab in advanced cancers. Context from the whole study: The costimulatory receptor OX40 (CD134) was targeted by ivuxolimab, a fully human IgG2 agonistic monoclonal antibody. Intravenous ivuxolimab was administered to patients every 2 weeks at six dose levels: 0.01, 0.1, 0.3, 1.5, 3 and 10 mg/kg. Among the approximately 54 dose-escalation patients, about 19 had hepatocellular carcinoma, approximately 15 melanoma, 9 renal cell carcinoma and 9 head and neck cancer. A male proportion of approximately 83% and a mean age of around 60 years, ranging from about 20 to 80, were recorded for the dose-escalation cohort. Prior anti-PD-1, anti-PD-L1 or anti-CTLA-4 therapy was permitted, and checkpoint inhibitors had been received by about 37% of dose-escalation patients. Partial responses were achieved by three dose-escalation patients, of whom one had hepatocellular carcinoma and two had cutaneous melanoma. Peripheral TCRbeta sequencing aimed to test whether ivuxolimab altered TCR sequence diversity and caused clonal T-cell expansion. The monotherapy dose-escalation portion (N = 52 patients) of the phase I ivuxolimab trial is reported in the paper.

Genomic DNA was isolated from the sorted cells so that the TCRbeta CDR3 region could be sequenced. The immunoSEQ Assay was used to sequence the TCRbeta CDR3 regions. TCRdb limited this immuneACCESS table to in-frame rearrangements with V and J called. A share of clones is missing; checked studies link under half to unresolved V genes, and the rest is unexplained. The sample table shows about 70,000 clones, and roughly 78% are seen once. The top ten clones comprise approximately 5% of the sample. As encoded in the germline V gene (reference sequence), CDR1 is MNHNY while CDR2 is SVGAGI. The CDR3, cysteine through phenylalanine, is 13 amino acids long. Of the read, only the CDR3 DNA is kept; its 39 bases are in frame from base 1. V loses 5 bases of germline sequence and J loses 5 bases, and the interval between the two ends is 12 bases. The trial excluded patients who had a history of autoimmune disease or were on systemic immunosuppression. Peripheral blood for TCR sequencing was collected from all dose cohorts at baseline, on cycle 4 day 1, and on cycle 7 day 1. The samples were taken from a phase I, first-in-human, multicenter, open-label dose-escalation trial of ivuxolimab. Adults with locally advanced or metastatic melanoma, renal cell, hepatocellular, or head and neck squamous cell carcinoma were enrolled in the trial. Before TCR sequencing, CD4+ T cells and CD8+ T cells were sorted from peripheral blood as separate populations.

Study-wide conclusions, independent of this receptor: Low levels of normalized T-cell clonal expansion were also shown by some nonresponding patients. At doses of 0.1 to 3.0 mg/kg, clonal expansion of both CD4+ and CD8+ T cells in blood was seen between baseline and week 6. Which antigens the clonally expanded peripheral T cells were specific for was not determined. In the 0.1-3.0 mg/kg groups, partial responders had among the lowest normalized peripheral clonal expansion, particularly in CD8+ T cells. On average, CD8+ T cells showed more expanded clones than CD4+ T cells after ivuxolimab.

In regard to this clone: This clone's antigen is unknown. No much larger clone is present one base from it, and per-base qualities are unavailable.

The chain links TRBV6-6 with TRBJ1-1; no D gene can be assigned with confidence. This receptor was taken from an adult with an advanced solid tumor such as melanoma, head and neck, liver or kidney cancer. The sequencing here drew on CD4+ or CD8+ T cells sorted from blood, taken in a trial of the OX40 agonist ivuxolimab. The bases read TGTGCCAGCAGTGGATCCCCGCGGACTGAAGCTTTCTTT. The translation is CASSGSPRTEAFF.